A selection of T cell receptor beta chains follows, all from one sample in a study of blood T cells in healthy people across ages. TCRdb itself ran the 5' RACE reads through MiXCR, one entry per CDR3 protein. The table has about 670,000 distinct CDR3 sequences, 40% to 50% seen once; the top ten hold approximately 29%. Sequenced material: blood. Every receptor here comes from an elderly man in good health. Each CDR3 is given with its conserved first and last residue. The D gene is left open where the match is weak. Expanded clones are given a class, and other clones once, few, many or no size at all.

-	-	TRBJ2-7	TRBV10-3	TGTGCCATCAGTGTCTCGGTCCCTAAGGGTTTCTACGAGCAGTACTTC	CAISVSVPKGFYEQYF
-	-	TRBJ2-3	TRBV3-1	TGTGCCAGCAGCCGGATGGGATCTAGCACAGATACGCAGTATTTT	CASSRMGSSTDTQYF
-	-	TRBJ2-1	TRBV12-3/TRBV12-4	TGTGCCAGCAGTATATACAGGAGAAACAATGAGCAGTTCTTC	CASSIYRRNNEQFF
-	-	TRBJ2-5	TRBV4-3	TGCGCCAGCAGCCAAGATCTCTTCGGGGTCCAAGAGACCCAGTACTTC	CASSQDLFGVQETQYF
few	-	TRBJ1-4	TRBV20-1	TGCAGTGCTCCACGCCACGGGGGTGAGGAAAAACTGTTTTTT	CSAPRHGGEEKLFF
-	-	TRBJ2-3	TRBV7-8	TGTGCCAGCAGCTTACTAGTCTCCAGCACAGATACGCAGTATTTT	CASSLLVSSTDTQYF
once	-	TRBJ2-1	TRBV7-2	TGTGCCAGCAGCTTAGGAAACCTGCAGTTCTTC	CASSLGNLQFF
-	TRBD1	TRBJ2-5	TRBV9	TGTGCCAGCAGCCCCACTGACAGGGGGCGTGGGGGAAAAGAGACCCAGTACTTC	CASSPTDRGRGGKETQYF
once	-	TRBJ1-5	TRBV6-5	TGTGCCAGCAGTTACGGTAGTCAGGGGAGCAATCAGCCCCAGCATTTT	CASSYGSQGSNQPQHF
-	TRBD1	TRBJ1-2	TRBV7-2	TGTGCCGGCAGAGAGGACAGGGGGGACTATCTGAACTTAGGCCTCTATGGCTACACCTTC	CAGREDRGDYLNLGLYGYTF